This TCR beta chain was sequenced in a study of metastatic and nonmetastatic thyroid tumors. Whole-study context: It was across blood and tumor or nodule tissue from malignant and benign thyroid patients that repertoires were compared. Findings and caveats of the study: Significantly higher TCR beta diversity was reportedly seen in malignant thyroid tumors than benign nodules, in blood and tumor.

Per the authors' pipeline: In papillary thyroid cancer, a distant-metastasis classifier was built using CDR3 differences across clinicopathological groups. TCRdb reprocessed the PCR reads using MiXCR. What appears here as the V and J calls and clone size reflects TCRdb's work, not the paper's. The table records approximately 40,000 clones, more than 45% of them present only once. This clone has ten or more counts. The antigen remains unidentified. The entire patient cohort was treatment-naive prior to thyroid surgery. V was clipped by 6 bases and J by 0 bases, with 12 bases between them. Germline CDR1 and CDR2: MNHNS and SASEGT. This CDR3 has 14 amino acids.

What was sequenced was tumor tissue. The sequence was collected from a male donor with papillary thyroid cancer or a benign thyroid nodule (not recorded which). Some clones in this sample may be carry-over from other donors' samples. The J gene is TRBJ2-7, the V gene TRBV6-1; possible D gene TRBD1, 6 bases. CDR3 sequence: CASRLQGRSYEQYF. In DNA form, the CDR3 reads TGTGCCAGCAGGCTCCAGGGGCGCTCCTACGAGCAGTACTTC.